A selection of T cell receptor beta chains follows, all from one sample in a study of shared clonotypes between healthy human individuals. Libraries were prepared by immunoSEQ multiplex PCR; TCRdb keeps only in-frame clonotypes and omits some of them. This table has about 2 million clones, 90% to 95% appearing once. What was sequenced was naive CD4+ T cells sorted from blood. All receptors come from a man aged 18 to 30 in good health. Each CDR3 is given with its conserved first and last residue. The order of the fields is clone size, J gene, D gene, V gene, CDR3 protein, CDR3 DNA. The D gene is left open where the match is weak. A clone size is listed for some rows: how often the clone was seen (once, few, many), or a class if it is expanded.

>NA|TRBJ2-3|NA|TRBV6-6
CASSYGKYTDTQYF
TGTGCCAGCAGTTATGGAAAATACACAGATACGCAGTATTTT
>NA|TRBJ1-2|NA|TRBV6-5
CASSHGVDGYTF
TGTGCCAGCAGCCACGGGGTGGATGGCTACACCTTC
>NA|TRBJ2-3|NA|TRBV6-6
CASSPGGSTDTQYF
TGTGCCAGCAGTCCCGGTGGGAGCACAGATACGCAGTATTTT
>NA|TRBJ1-6|NA|TRBV11-2
CAGRTYNSPLHF
TGTGCCGGGAGGACCTATAATTCACCCCTCCACTTT
>once|TRBJ2-3|NA|TRBV14
CASSRVRPSSPDTQYF
TGTGCCAGCAGCCGCGTGCGCCCCAGTTCCCCCGATACGCAGTATTTT
>NA|TRBJ2-1|TRBD2|TRBV5-1
CASSKLAGGYNEQFF
TGCGCCAGCAGCAAACTAGCGGGAGGTTACAATGAGCAGTTCTTC
>NA|TRBJ1-5|NA|TRBV28
CAITGRERNQPQHF
TGTGCCATCACGGGCAGGGAAAGGAATCAGCCCCAGCATTTT
>NA|TRBJ1-2|NA|TRBV19
CASSIGGSPNYGYTF
TGTGCCAGTAGTATAGGAGGGTCCCCCAACTATGGCTACACCTTC
>NA|TRBJ2-7|NA|TRBV6-9
CASSYSTQRYDRSEQYF
TGTGCCAGCAGTTATTCGACCCAGCGTTACGACAGATCCGAGCAGTACTTC
>NA|TRBJ1-4|TRBD1|TRBV7-7
CASNPSLDRGWNEKLFF
TGTGCTAGCAACCCTTCTCTAGACAGGGGTTGGAATGAAAAACTGTTTTTT
>NA|TRBJ1-4|TRBD1|TRBV28
CASVDDQDRSEKLFF
TGTGCCAGCGTTGACGACCAGGACAGGAGCGAAAAACTGTTTTTT